This TCR beta chain was captured in a study of vaccination effects on CD4 cells after COVID-19 (dated by TCRdb to about 2022). For context, the study as a whole: In the ViraFEST assay, PBMC were stimulated with viral peptide pools, and TCR sequencing was then used to find antigen-specific CD4+ T cell clonotypes based on their expansion. Across the study, the median time from the second dose to post-vaccine sampling was 72 days (range 14 to 241). A few million PBMC per well were cultured with 10 ug/ml peptides in IMDM containing approximately 4.7% human AB serum, around 10 IU/ml IL-2 and gentamicin. The study compared SARS-CoV-2 spike-specific CD4+ TCR repertoires before and after mRNA vaccination in COVID-19 convalescent patients and infection-naive vaccine recipients. The full study included 10 to 11 COVID-19 convalescent patients and a few SARS-CoV-2-naive healthy vaccine recipients. In the study, cultures from other donors were sequenced using the Oncomine TCR Beta short-read assay on an Illumina iSeq 100. What the work shows at the level of the full study, not this receptor alone: Clones induced by infection and clones induced by vaccination both contracted markedly at late timepoints after vaccination, which fits with T cell responses waning over time. Among healthy vaccine recipients, nearly all vaccine-induced clones were SARS-CoV-2 mono-reactive, and just 1 of 255 was cross-reactive with common cold coronaviruses. The study was limited by a small number of convalescent patients and lacked early post-infection timepoints.

After more than 9 days of culture, CD4+ T cells were isolated with the EasySep CD4+ T cell isolation kit. Each participant got two doses of an mRNA SARS-CoV-2 vaccine, either BNT162b2 or mRNA-1273. None of the healthy vaccine recipients had a prior SARS-CoV-2 infection, which was confirmed by nucleocapsid antibody tests that came back negative both before and after vaccination. On days 3 and 7, half of the culture medium was replaced with fresh IL-2-containing medium. Unless noted otherwise, every peptide stimulation condition was cultured in triplicate wells. Using Ficoll-Paque Plus gradient centrifugation, PBMC were separated from whole blood and then either used fresh or cryopreserved at -140C. The QIAamp micro DNA kit was used to extract genomic DNA from the cultured CD4+ T cells. The germline V gene specifies MGHRA as CDR1 and YSYEKL as CDR2. At the junction V is shortened by 3 bases and J by 6 bases; bases outside the gene matches: 20. The CDR3 contains 19 residues, cysteine and phenylalanine counted. Only the CDR3 DNA stays, 57 bases, in frame from base 1.

About this clone: Its binding antigen is unknown. There are no base qualities to consult, and no much larger clone falls within one base.

The library relied on the immunoSEQ multiplex PCR assay. TCR beta CDR3 sequencing was performed on DNA from the cultured, isolated CD4+ T cells. Turning to the authors' computational methods: Non-productive TCR sequences were discarded, and reads were trimmed to the CDR3 region, with only CDR3s of 7 or more amino acids retained. The MANAFEST web app was used to pick out antigen-specific clonotypes by comparing their expansion in peptide wells with that in reference cultures. To count as positive, a clone had to show expansion at FDR<0.05 compared with the reference and with all other wells, an odds ratio above 5, and a frequency above 0.1% in two replicate wells. Clonotypes significantly expanded in SARS-CoV-2 spike wells and in at least one common cold coronavirus spike condition were defined as cross-reactive. Levenshtein distance calculated with the stringdist R package was used to assess CDR3 similarity, and unrooted trees were constructed with ape in R 3.6.1. This immuneACCESS table, as held by TCRdb, lists in-frame sequences with V and J called but not all clones. Of the missing ones, under half trace to an unresolved V gene in checked studies; the others have no known cause. V and J calls and clone size are copied from that table; D and trimming were computed from the DNA. This sample lists around 69,000 clones; roughly 80% were detected once. The top ten hold about 2.5% of the sample.

The V and J genes are TRBV4-1 and TRBJ2-4; 7 bases in the junction line up with TRBD1. Sequenced material: CD4+ T cells from PBMCs cultured without peptide, taken after COVID-19 vaccination. The sequence came from a human donor who received a COVID-19 vaccine. The bases read TGCGCCAGCAGCCACAAGATATCTACAGGGGCCGCGGCCCTAAACATTCAGTACTTC. Translated, it reads CASSHKISTGAAALNIQYF.